Below are 23 T cell receptor beta chains sequenced from a single sample in a study of regulatory T cells in long-lasting Graves disease. The TCR beta library used iRepertoire HTBI primers with Arm-PCR amplification of CDR3. TCRdb analysed the multiplex PCR reads with MiXCR anew, one entry per CDR3 protein. This table holds hundreds of thousands of distinct CDR3 sequences, 21% found once. The time point denotes: persistent/refractory GD, antithyroid drugs over 5 years with positive TRAb. The authors made the TCR library using RNA they extracted from PBMCs. Sequenced material: peripheral blood mononuclear cells (PBMCs), taken when the disease was refractory, from a patient treated with antithyroid drugs. These receptors were collected from a female donor with Graves disease.

This clonotype was recorded at least ten times. CDR3 DNA sequence: TGTGCCAGCAGCCAAGATAGAGGCGAGACCCAGTACTTC. Its protein product is CASSQDRGETQYF. The V gene is TRBV3-1, the J gene TRBJ2-5; D is uncertain. CDR1 and CDR2 (germline): LGHDT, YNNKEL (reference sequence). The CDR3 has 13 residues. The V and J ends lost 0 bases and 5 bases respectively, with 7 bases between them.

This clonotype came up many times. V gene TRBV6-1 combines with J gene TRBJ2-5; D uncertain. This CDR3 spans 12 amino acids. CDR1 is MNHNS, CDR2 SASEGT, per germline. Trimming removed 8 bases from V and 5 bases from J, with 12 bases in between. The CDR3 sequence is CASQPRQETQYF. The DNA of the CDR3 is TGTGCCAGCCAACCAAGGCAGGAGACCCAGTACTTC.

The V gene is TRBV20-1, the J gene TRBJ2-7; TRBD1 might be the D (6 bases). The V gene's germline CDR1 is DFQATT and CDR2 SNEGSKA (reference sequence). There are 17 residues in the CDR3. Trimming removed 2 bases from V and 3 bases from J, with 23 bases in between. The CDR3 sequence is CSARPNRDTQNFYEQYF. In DNA form, the CDR3 reads TGCAGTGCTAGACCTAACCGGGACACACAGAATTTCTACGAGCAGTACTTC.

This clonotype was found many times. The chain is built from TRBV28 and TRBJ2-7; TRBD1 matches 9 bases. V gave up 5 bases and J gave up 4 bases; unmatched junction bases: 6. Germline V lookup: CDR1 MDHEN, CDR2 SYDVKM. CDR3 length: 14 amino acids. The DNA of the CDR3 is TGTGCCAGCAGTCCGGGACAGGGTACTTACGAGCAGTACTTC. Its protein product is CASSPGQGTYEQYF.

This clonotype was detected once. A much larger clone differs by one base, so this may be a read error. The V call is TRBV6-2 or TRBV6-3, the J call TRBJ1-5; perhaps TRBD2 as D (6 bases). The J call is uncertain, as TRBJ2-3 better fits the DNA end. Germline-derived CDR1 and CDR2 are MNHEY and SVGEGT. CDR3 length: 14 amino acids. CDR3 DNA sequence: TGTGCCAGCAGTTACGGGGGGATCAATCAGCCCCAGTATTTT. Protein sequence: CASSYGGINQPQYF.

V gene TRBV20-1 combines with J gene TRBJ2-5; no firm D call. Near its end, the DNA agrees better with TRBJ2-1, so the J call may be wrong. Germline V lookup: CDR1 DFQATT, CDR2 SNEGSKA (reference sequence). There are 20 residues in the CDR3. The CDR3 loop reads CSARDLPQEVDIRSHNEQFF. The CDR3 coding sequence is TGCAGTGCTAGAGATCTCCCCCAGGAAGTCGACATAAGGTCCCACAATGAGCAGTTCTTC.

This clonotype was seen only a few times. The CDR3 region has the DNA TGTGCCAGCAGTAGTACCGGGATCCAGGTTCAGCAGTTCTTC. Translating it yields CASSSTGIQVQQFF. This chain uses TRBV28 with TRBJ2-1, with D perhaps matching TRBD2 (5 bases). Germline loops: CDR1 MDHEN, CDR2 SYDVKM. The ends were cut back, 5 bases at V and 11 bases at J, with 19 bases in the middle. The CDR3 is 14 amino acids.

Ten or more counts support this clonotype. The genes are TRBV20-1 and TRBJ2-2; the D gene is possibly TRBD2 (6 bases). Germline V gene lookup returns CDR1 DFQATT and CDR2 SNEGSKA (reference sequence). This CDR3 contains 17 residues. V was clipped by 1 base and J by 4 bases, with 19 bases between them. The CDR3 is CSARAPLGGMGTGELFF. The CDR3 DNA reads as TGCAGTGCTAGAGCACCCCTAGGCGGGATGGGCACCGGGGAGCTGTTTTTT.

This sequence joins TRBV19 and TRBJ2-7; 10 bases match TRBD2. The CDR3 totals 14 residues. The V segment lost 3 bases and the J segment 7 bases; nucleotides outside the gene matches: 6. The germline gives CDR1 LNHDA, CDR2 SQIVND (reference sequence). CDR3 nucleotide sequence: TGTGCCAGTAGTATCCACGCTAGCGGGAGTGAGCAGTACTTC. Residues: CASSIHASGSEQYF.

V usage is TRBV3-1 and J usage is TRBJ1-6, with 9 bases that match TRBD1. The germline V gene encodes CDR1 LGHDT and CDR2 YNNKEL (reference sequence). The V segment lost 0 bases and the J segment 10 bases; nucleotides outside the gene matches: 7. The CDR3 spans 16 residues. The CDR3 is CASSQDRGQGGSPLHF. CDR3 in DNA: TGTGCCAGCAGCCAAGATAGGGGACAGGGTGGATCACCCCTCCACTTT.

With respect to this clonotype: Since a much larger clone is just one base distant, this may be a read error. The CDR3 spells CASSADYRGSTGTNVLTF. DNA for the CDR3: TGTGCCAGCAGCGCAGACTACAGGGGTAGTACTGGGACCAACGTCCTGACTTTC. The V gene is TRBV9, the J gene TRBJ2-6; 7 bases agree with TRBD1. There are 18 residues in the CDR3. Germline loops: CDR1 SGDLS, CDR2 YYNGEE.

This clonotype came up many times. V usage is TRBV20-1 and J usage is TRBJ1-1; TRBD1 agrees at 9 bases. With V trimmed by 1 base and J by 5 bases, 8 bases remained unmatched. The germline CDR1 and CDR2 sequences are DFQATT and SNEGSKA (reference sequence). The CDR3 has 15 residues. The CDR3 nucleotides are TGCAGTGCTAGAGCAACCGGGACAGGGACGACTGAAGCTTTCTTT. Translated: CSARATGTGTTEAFF.

About this clonotype itself: Being one base from a much bigger clone, this may be a read error. This chain connects TRBV2 to TRBJ2-2, with 11 bases aligning to TRBD2. Germline V CDR1 and CDR2: SNHLY, FYNNEI. This CDR3 comprises 17 residues. Germline trimming cut 3 bases from V and 0 bases from J; bases unmatched to any gene: 3. The CDR3 DNA follows: TGTGCCAGCAGTGATACGGGACTAGCGGCGAACACCGGGGAGCTGTTTTTT. Its protein product is CASSDTGLAANTGELFF.

The chain has TRBV3-1 and TRBJ2-5; D unclear. This CDR3 comprises 11 residues. The V gene lost 0 bases and the J gene lost 7 bases, with 3 bases spanning the gap. Germline V gene data show CDR1 as LGHDT and CDR2 as YNNKEL (reference sequence). The CDR3 region is CASSQELTQYF. CDR3 DNA: TGTGCCAGCAGCCAAGAATTGACCCAGTACTTC.

The CDR3 region is CASTDDRQTQETQYF. As DNA, the CDR3 is TGTGCCAGCACCGATGACAGGCAGACCCAAGAGACCCAGTACTTC. The V call is TRBV6-2 or TRBV6-3, the J call TRBJ2-5; perhaps TRBD1 as D (6 bases). Germline CDR1 reads MNHEY; CDR2 reads SVGEGT. This CDR3 has 15 residues. V lost 7 bases, J lost 1 base, and 16 bases lay in between.

V gene TRBV30 combines with J gene TRBJ1-1; 7 bases are a match to TRBD1. J gave up 7 bases and V 2 bases, and 7 bases lay outside the gene matches. The V gene's germline CDR1 is GTSNPN and CDR2 SVGIG (reference sequence). The CDR3 extends over 13 amino acids. This CDR3 reads CAWSLGRGVEAFF. CDR3 nucleotide sequence: TGTGCCTGGAGTTTGGGCAGGGGGGTTGAAGCTTTCTTT.

This clonotype was seen ten or more times. The chain uses TRBV13 and TRBJ1-5, with 7 bases lining up with TRBD1. The CDR3 loop spans 15 amino acids. The germline CDR1 and CDR2 sequences are PRHDT and FYEKMQ (reference sequence). V trimming: 5 bases; J trimming: 10 bases; junction bases outside the gene matches: 14. This CDR3 reads CASSQGDSNISPQHF. As DNA, the CDR3 is TGTGCCAGCAGCCAAGGGGACAGTAATATATCTCCCCAGCATTTT.

The rearrangement links TRBV10-1 to TRBJ2-7, with 7 bases matching TRBD1. This CDR3 contains 13 residues. Per germline, CDR1 WNHNN and CDR2 SYGVQD (reference sequence). Unmatched junction bases numbered 8, after V lost 10 bases and J lost 2 bases. The CDR3 is CATSRDRTYEQYF. CDR3 sequence (DNA): TGCGCCACCAGCCGGGACAGAACCTACGAGCAGTACTTC.

V usage is TRBV7-9 and J usage is TRBJ1-6; D is perhaps TRBD1 (5 bases). The CDR3 length is 14 residues. Germline CDR1 and CDR2: SEHNR and FQNEAQ (reference sequence). V lost 5 bases and J lost 9, with 14 bases in between. As DNA, the CDR3 is TGTGCCAGCAGCCCCGATGGGGGGTTTTCACCCCTCCACTTT. It yields the protein CASSPDGGFSPLHF.

This clonotype appeared many times. The genes are TRBV27 and TRBJ2-7; TRBD2 matches 11 bases. Germline trimming cut 0 bases from V and 5 bases from J; bases unmatched to any gene: 9. The germline CDR1 and CDR2 sequences are MNHEY and SMNVEV (reference sequence). This CDR3 is built from 17 residues. The CDR3 DNA reads as TGTGCCAGCAGTTTATCGAGTCCTAGCGGGAGGATGCACGAGCAGTACTTC. The encoded protein is CASSLSSPSGRMHEQYF.

This clonotype showed up many times. The CDR3 sequence: CASSFLPAGDGGELFF. In nucleotides, the CDR3 is TGTGCCAGCAGTTTTCTTCCAGCGGGAGACGGCGGGGAGCTGTTTTTT. The V and J genes are TRBV12-3 or TRBV12-4 and TRBJ2-2; TRBD2 matches at 8 bases. The CDR3 consists of 16 residues. J lost 7 bases, V lost 3 bases, and 10 bases had no gene match.

The V gene is TRBV2, the J gene TRBJ2-2; 7 bases map to TRBD2. The CDR3 extends over 15 amino acids. Losses at the gene ends were 8 bases for V and 0 bases for J; bases not matched to a gene: 6. Germline CDR1 SNHLY, CDR2 FYNNEI. The CDR3 DNA reads as TGTGCCAGCGGGGAGGGAGCGGCGAACACCGGGGAGCTGTTTTTT. It specifies CASGEGAANTGELFF.

This clonotype came up a few times. The chain is built from TRBV10-1 and TRBJ1-1; D gene uncertain. The length of the CDR3 is 14 residues. Germline CDR1 WNHNN, CDR2 SYGVQD (reference sequence). V lost 0 bases to trimming and J lost 1 base, with 6 bases between them. CDR3 protein: CASSESLGNTEAFF. The CDR3 DNA is TGCGCCAGCAGTGAGTCGTTGGGGAACACTGAAGCTTTCTTT.